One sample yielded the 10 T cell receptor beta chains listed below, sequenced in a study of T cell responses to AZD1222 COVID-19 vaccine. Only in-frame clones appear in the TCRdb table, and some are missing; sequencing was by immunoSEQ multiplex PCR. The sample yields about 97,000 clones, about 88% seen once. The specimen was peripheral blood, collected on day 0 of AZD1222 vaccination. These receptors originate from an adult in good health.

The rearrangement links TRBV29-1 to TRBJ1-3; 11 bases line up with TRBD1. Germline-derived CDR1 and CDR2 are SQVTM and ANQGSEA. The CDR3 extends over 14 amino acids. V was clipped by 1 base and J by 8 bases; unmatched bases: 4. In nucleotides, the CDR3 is TGCAGCGTTGAAGTTGGACAGGGGGCATACACCATATATTTT. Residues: CSVEVGQGAYTIYF.

CDR3 DNA: TGTGCCAGCAGCTTTGGCCGGATGGGAATGAACACTGAAGCTTTCTTT. It translates to CASSFGRMGMNTEAFF. This chain links TRBV11-3 with TRBJ1-1; no definite D call. This CDR3 is 16 amino acids long. The ends were cut back, 3 bases at V and 0 bases at J, with 14 bases in the middle. Per the germline V gene, CDR1 is SGHNT and CDR2 is YENEEA.

CDR3 in DNA: TGTGCCAGCAGGCGGCAGGGGGCTGGAAACACCATATATTTT. It specifies CASRRQGAGNTIYF. This chain links TRBV6-5 with TRBJ1-3; the match to TRBD1 covers 7 bases. The CDR3 contains 14 residues. V shed 6 bases and J 2 bases; nucleotides not matched to a gene: 4. Germline V gives CDR1 MNHEY, CDR2 SVGAGI.

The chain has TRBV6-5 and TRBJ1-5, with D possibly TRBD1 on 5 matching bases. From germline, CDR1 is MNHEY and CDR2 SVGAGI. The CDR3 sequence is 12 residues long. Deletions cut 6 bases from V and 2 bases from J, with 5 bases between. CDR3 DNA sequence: TGTGCCAGCAGACAGGGCAATCAGCCCCAGCATTTT. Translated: CASRQGNQPQHF.

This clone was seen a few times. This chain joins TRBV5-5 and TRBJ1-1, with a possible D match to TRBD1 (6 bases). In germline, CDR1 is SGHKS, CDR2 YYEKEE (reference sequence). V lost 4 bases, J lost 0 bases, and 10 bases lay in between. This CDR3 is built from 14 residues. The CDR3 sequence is CASSRTVMNTEAFF. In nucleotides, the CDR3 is TGTGCCAGCAGCAGGACAGTGATGAACACTGAAGCTTTCTTT.

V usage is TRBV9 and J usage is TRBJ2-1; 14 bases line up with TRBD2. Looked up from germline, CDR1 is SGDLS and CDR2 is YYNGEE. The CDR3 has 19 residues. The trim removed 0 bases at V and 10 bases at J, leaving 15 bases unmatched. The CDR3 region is CASSVVGTSGGVSIREQFF. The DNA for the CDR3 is TGTGCCAGCAGCGTAGTGGGGACTAGCGGGGGTGTGTCGATCAGGGAGCAGTTCTTC.

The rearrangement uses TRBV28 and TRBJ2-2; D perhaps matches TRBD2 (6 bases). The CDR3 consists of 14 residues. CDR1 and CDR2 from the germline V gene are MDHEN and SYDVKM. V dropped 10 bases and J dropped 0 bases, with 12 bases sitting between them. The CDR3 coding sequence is TGTGCCACCAAGGGACTCCCGAACACCGGGGAGCTGTTTTTT. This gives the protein CATKGLPNTGELFF.

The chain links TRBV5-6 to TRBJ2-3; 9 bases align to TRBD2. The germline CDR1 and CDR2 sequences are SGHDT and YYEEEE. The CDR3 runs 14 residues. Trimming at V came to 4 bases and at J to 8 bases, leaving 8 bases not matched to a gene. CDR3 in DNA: TGTGCCAGCAGCACCCCTAGCGGGGTTGGTACGCAGTATTTT. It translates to CASSTPSGVGTQYF.

CDR3 DNA: TGCGCCAGCAGCCTTAGACAGGGTTCACAGCCCCAGCATTTT. It translates to CASSLRQGSQPQHF. V is TRBV4-1 and J is TRBJ1-5, with 7 bases that match TRBD1. CDR1 is MGHRA and CDR2 is YSYEKL in the germline V gene. The CDR3 runs to 14 residues. The junction had 7 bases not matched to a gene; V was cut back by 4 bases and J by 7 bases.

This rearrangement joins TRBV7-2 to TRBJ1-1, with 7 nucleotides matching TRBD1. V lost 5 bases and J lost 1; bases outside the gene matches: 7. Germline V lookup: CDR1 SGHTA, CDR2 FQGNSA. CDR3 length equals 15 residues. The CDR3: CASSPEQGRNTEAFF. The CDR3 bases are TGTGCCAGCAGCCCCGAACAGGGGCGGAACACTGAAGCTTTCTTT.